This T cell receptor (beta chain) was captured by sequencing in a study of Ad26.COV2.S vaccination and SARS-CoV-2 variants. Study-wide context: Intramuscular Ad26.COV2.S doses were given once or twice, 56 days apart.

Assay used: immunoSEQ multiplex PCR; TCRdb lists only in-frame clones, some missing. This sample has about 350,000 clones; about 88% occur once, and the top ten carry roughly a tenth. V lost 2 bases and J lost 9, with 17 bases in between. The CDR3 consists of 15 residues. Germline CDR1 and CDR2: MNHNY and SVGAGI (reference sequence). The treatment is: roughly 20 received Ad26.COV2.S at low or high dose, single or two shots; about 5 received placebo; per-sample allocation not given. Collection of samples fell on day 63 after the first vaccine or placebo injection. The chain carries TRBV6-6 and TRBJ1-5; D might be TRBD1 (5 bases). The input for sequencing was peripheral blood, taken in a trial of Ad26.COV2.S vaccine versus placebo. The clonotype originates from a person aged 18-60 years who received the Ad26.COV2.S COVID-19 vaccine or a placebo. The CDR3 region has the DNA TGTGCCAGCAGTTACGGGACCCCAGGGCGGGGGCCCCAGCATTTT. Translating it yields CASSYGTPGRGPQHF.